The clone carrying this TCR beta chain was observed at least ten times. Its matching antigen is unknown. This sample is part of a study of identical twins. Trimming took 1 base from V and 1 from J; bases not matched to a gene: 3. This CDR3 is built from 15 residues. General study findings and limits: Invariant cells of the MAIT and iNKT types might have partly distorted the zero-insertion analyses. For cord blood, abundant beta clonotypes had fewer insertions, unlike memory repertoires, which showed none.

TCRdb re-analysed the 5' RACE reads in MiXCR, keeping a single row per CDR3 protein. The sample shows 400,000 to 600,000 distinct CDR3 sequences, more than 20% of them seen only once. The sample also formed part of further work on yellow fever vaccine responses in identical twins.

The sample comprised CD4+ T cells sorted from blood. The chain links TRBV12-3 or TRBV12-4 to TRBJ2-5; TRBD2 agrees at 7 bases. The sequence was collected from a woman between 18 and 29 years old in good health. The CDR3 is CASSLGAGFQETQYF. The CDR3, as DNA: TGTGCCAGCAGTTTAGGAGCGGGGTTCCAAGAGACCCAGTACTTC.